The entry below describes one TCR beta chain. This entry is derived from a study of cytomegalovirus exposure and HLA in healthy donors. Vbeta (60) and Jbeta (13) primers were used in the PCR. TCRdb's table, derived via immunoSEQ multiplex PCR, lists solely in-frame clones and lacks some. Seen here are tens of thousands of clones, just under 75% observed once, and the top ten hold roughly 5.3%. This TCR was recovered from a young woman in good health and CMV-seronegative. Sequencing used PBMCs.

The CDR3 is CASSLGQYQETQYF. CDR3 sequence (DNA): TGTGCCAGCAGCTTGGGACAGTACCAAGAGACCCAGTACTTC. The V gene is TRBV5-4, the J gene TRBJ2-5; perhaps TRBD1 as D (5 bases). Germline CDR1 reads SGHNT; CDR2 reads YYREEE (reference sequence). The V end lost 0 bases, the J end lost 0 bases, and 6 bases lay between the germline ends. The CDR3 loop spans 14 amino acids.